This entry lists 8 T cell receptor beta chains sequenced from one sample in a study of shared clonotypes between healthy human individuals. Here immunoSEQ multiplex PCR was the method, and the copy in TCRdb shows in-frame clones only, minus some. This sample carries approximately 320,000 clones, approximately 74% of them seen once, and the ten largest clones take 10%. Sequenced material: memory CD4+ T cells sorted from blood. Subset defined: CD45RA-negative fraction. The receptors were gathered from a man aged 25 to 40 in good health.

The J gene is TRBJ1-1, the V gene TRBV5-1; no clear D gene. The germline gives CDR1 SGHRS, CDR2 YFSETQ. CDR3 length equals 16 residues. Trimming took off 6 bases at V and 1 base at J, with 19 bases between the two ends. The chain's CDR3 is CASTPFTLGENTEAFF. CDR3 DNA sequence: TGCGCCAGCACCCCTTTTACCCTAGGCGAGAACACTGAAGCTTTCTTT. The full variable domain, rest sourced from reference TRBV5-1 and TRBJ1-1, is KAGVTQTPRYLIKTRGQQVTLSCSPISGHRSVSWYQQTPGQGLQFLFEYFSETQRNKGNFPGRFSGRQFSNSRSEMNVSTLELGDSALYLCASTPFTLGENTEAFFGQGTRLTVV.

The genes are TRBV5-5 and TRBJ2-1; D uncertain. The germline gives CDR1 SGHKS, CDR2 YYEKEE (reference sequence). This CDR3 region has 16 residues. The V gene lost 6 bases and the J gene lost 0 bases, with 16 bases spanning the gap. This CDR3 is CASIPVGLNSYNEQFF. As DNA, the CDR3 is TGTGCCAGCATTCCGGTCGGCCTAAACTCCTACAATGAGCAGTTCTTC.

The rearrangement joins TRBV5-6 to TRBJ1-2; unclear D gene. V lost 2 bases and J lost 0, with 8 bases in between. The CDR3 has 14 amino acids. The germline V gene encodes CDR1 SGHDT and CDR2 YYEEEE. This chain's CDR3 is CASSFVQPNYGYTF. The CDR3 region has the DNA TGTGCCAGCAGCTTCGTCCAGCCTAACTATGGCTACACCTTC.

The V call is TRBV7-8, the J call TRBJ1-5; no firm D call. CDR3 size: 15 residues. Deletions cut 5 bases from V and 4 bases from J, with 15 bases between. Germline V lookup: CDR1 SGHVS, CDR2 FQNEAQ. The CDR3 loop is CASSRTLLVNQPQHF. The CDR3 nucleotides read TGTGCCAGCAGCCGAACCCTCTTGGTAAATCAGCCCCAGCATTTT.

CDR3 DNA: TGTGCCAGCTCACCAGGACAGGGGGACGAGCAGTACTTC. Amino acid sequence: CASSPGQGDEQYF. The V gene is TRBV18, the J gene TRBJ2-7; 10 positions agree with TRBD1. The V gene's germline CDR1 is KGHSH and CDR2 LQKENI. V dropped 2 bases and J dropped 5; count of bases not matched to a gene: 0. This CDR3 comprises 13 residues.

The V gene is TRBV5-1, the J gene TRBJ2-1, with 12 bases fitting TRBD2. Germline V CDR1 and CDR2: SGHRS, YFSETQ. After removal of 3 bases from V and 10 bases from J, the junction contained 8 bases not matched to a gene. This CDR3 contains 15 residues. CDR3 region: CASSSGLAGPQEQFF. The CDR3 bases are TGCGCCAGCAGCTCGGGACTAGCGGGCCCCCAGGAGCAGTTCTTC. The whole variable domain, filled in from reference TRBV5-1 and TRBJ2-1, reads KAGVTQTPRYLIKTRGQQVTLSCSPISGHRSVSWYQQTPGQGLQFLFEYFSETQRNKGNFPGRFSGRQFSNSRSEMNVSTLELGDSALYLCASSSGLAGPQEQFFGPGTRLTVL.

This clone appeared a few times. The rearrangement uses TRBV4-3 and TRBJ1-2; D gene ambiguous. There are 15 residues in the CDR3. Germline V CDR1 and CDR2: LGHNA, YSLEER. The germline V and J ends were trimmed by 1 base and 5 bases, with 14 bases remaining between them. CDR3 in DNA: TGCGCCAGCAGCCAAGTCCTTACAGCGCGTTATGGCTACACCTTC. This translates into CASSQVLTARYGYTF.

This chain links TRBV7-3 with TRBJ2-1; D may match TRBD1 or TRBD2 (5 bases each). Per the germline V gene, CDR1 is SGHTA and CDR2 is FQGTGA. The V and J ends lost 5 bases and 5 bases respectively, with 10 bases between them. This CDR3 contains 13 residues. The CDR3 DNA is TGTGCCAGCAGCCCGGGACCCAACAATGAGCAGTTCTTC. As protein: CASSPGPNNEQFF.